This is a list of T cell receptor beta chains from one sample in a study of shared clonotypes between healthy human individuals. Profiling relied on immunoSEQ multiplex PCR, and the TCRdb table lists in-frame clones only, not all of them. The top ten clones hold 1.8% of a sample with hundreds of thousands of clones, about three quarters of them seen once. Sequenced sample: memory CD4+ T cells sorted from blood. The receptors come from a woman aged 25 to 45 in good health. Both conserved end residues are part of each CDR3. D genes are given only for firm matches. Clone size is stated in some rows and not others, as once, few, many or a class when expanded.

cdr3_length	clone_size	j_call	v_call	d_call	cdr3_aa	cdr3_nt
14	.	TRBJ2-7	TRBV5-6	.	CASSLGHAAYEQYF	TGTGCCAGCAGCTTGGGACACGCTGCCTACGAGCAGTACTTC
14	.	TRBJ1-2	TRBV5-4	TRBD1	CASSLDRGAYGYTF	TGTGCCAGCAGCTTGGACAGGGGAGCTTATGGCTACACCTTC
15	many	TRBJ2-7	TRBV6-1	.	CASSEAHRGGYEQYF	TGTGCCAGCAGTGAAGCCCACCGGGGAGGCTACGAGCAGTACTTC
15	.	TRBJ2-7	TRBV11-1	TRBD1	CASSLDRGGTYEQYF	TGTGCCAGCAGCTTAGACAGGGGTGGAACCTACGAGCAGTACTTC
16	few	TRBJ2-2	TRBV7-3	.	CASSLGGQSNTGELFF	TGTGCCAGCAGCTTAGGCGGGCAGTCGAACACCGGGGAGCTGTTTTTT
14	.	TRBJ1-1	TRBV5-1	.	CASSIRVSGTEAFF	TGCGCCAGCAGCATAAGGGTCTCGGGCACTGAAGCTTTCTTT
14	.	TRBJ1-1	TRBV11-2	.	CASSATRTASEAFF	TGTGCCAGCAGCGCCACGAGGACAGCTTCTGAAGCTTTCTTT
14	.	TRBJ2-2	TRBV4-1	.	CASSQDPEGRELFF	TGCGCCAGCAGCCAAGATCCTGAGGGGCGGGAGCTGTTTTTT
13	.	TRBJ2-7	TRBV2	.	CASSEKGRREQYF	TGTGCCAGCAGTGAAAAGGGACGCAGGGAGCAGTACTTC
16	.	TRBJ2-2	TRBV25-1	TRBD1	CASKSWTGVHPGELFF	TGTGCCAGCAAATCCTGGACAGGGGTTCACCCCGGGGAGCTGTTTTTT